This is a list of T cell receptor beta chains from one sample in a study of T-cell reconstitution after alpha-beta-depleted transplantation in children. TCRdb analysed the PCR reads with MiXCR anew, one entry per CDR3 protein. The data show 140,000 or so distinct CDR3 sequences, 8.8% seen once. The sample here was PBMCs, mostly from graft donor cells, taken 180 days after TCRalphabeta/CD19-depleted stem cell transplant. These receptors all come from a female patient aged 2-15 years who had a stem cell transplant for congenital amegakaryocytic thrombocytopenia, so the T cells may come from the graft donor. Both conserved end residues are part of each CDR3. D genes are given only for firm matches. Only part of the rows carry a size: once, few, many, or a class if the clone is expanded.

>many|TRBV5-1|TRBJ1-6|NA
CASSLTTVGSPLHF
TGCGCCAGCAGTTTGACGACAGTAGGGTCACCCCTCCACTTT
>NA|TRBV5-1|TRBJ2-7|NA
CASSLGVAGQPYEQYF
TGCGCCAGCAGCTTGGGAGTCGCGGGACAGCCCTACGAGCAGTACTTC
>many|TRBV28|TRBJ1-1|TRBD1
CASSLSSSRTGGARTEAFF
TGTGCCAGCAGTTTAAGTTCGTCACGGACAGGGGGCGCGAGGACTGAAGCTTTCTTT
>many|TRBV12-3/TRBV12-4|TRBJ2-3|NA
CASSLVILVDTQYF
TGTGCCAGCAGTTTAGTTATTTTGGTCGATACGCAGTATTTT
>NA|TRBV29-1|TRBJ2-7|NA
CSVVGDMPAYEQYF
TGCAGCGTTGTCGGTGACATGCCGGCCTACGAGCAGTACTTC
>many|TRBV11-1|TRBJ2-2|TRBD2
CASSRGLAGGPGTGELFF
TGTGCCAGCAGCCGTGGACTAGCGGGAGGGCCCGGCACCGGGGAGCTGTTTTTT
>many|TRBV28|TRBJ1-2|TRBD1
CASTDRLYGYTF
TGTGCCAGCACGGACAGGCTCTATGGCTACACCTTC
>few|TRBV5-1|TRBJ1-1|NA
CASSRTVDLNTEAFF
TGCGCCAGCAGTCGGACAGTAGATTTGAACACTGAAGCTTTCTTT
>NA|TRBV12-3/TRBV12-4|TRBJ1-5|NA
CASRSTVNQPQHF
TGTGCCAGCAGATCGACAGTCAATCAGCCCCAGCATTTT
>many|TRBV7-8|TRBJ2-2|NA
CASSLVGELFF
TGTGCCAGCAGCTTAGTCGGGGAGCTGTTTTTT